The 29 T cell receptor beta chains below were found in one sample sequenced in a study of blood T cell repertoires in COVID-19. The data were produced by immunoSEQ multiplex PCR, yet TCRdb's version contains in-frame clones alone and is incomplete. The sample contains around 150,000 clones, approximately 83% of which appear only once. The sample was peripheral blood. Every receptor here comes from an older woman with acute or convalescent COVID-19.

The V and J genes are TRBV11-3 and TRBJ2-5, with 7 bases lining up with TRBD2. Unmatched junction bases numbered 15, after V lost 5 bases and J lost 3 bases. There are 17 residues in the CDR3. CDR1 is SGHNT and CDR2 is YENEEA in the germline V gene. CDR3 region: CASSTQTLGRGEETQYF. The CDR3 DNA sequence: TGTGCCAGCAGCACCCAAACTTTGGGGAGGGGAGAAGAGACCCAGTACTTC. Together with reference TRBV11-3 and TRBJ2-5, the CDR3 gives the full variable domain: EAGVVQSPRYKIIEKKQPVAFWCNPISGHNTLYWYLQNLGQGPELLIRYENEEAVDDSQLPKDRFSAERLKGVDSTLKIQPAELGDSAVYLCASSTQTLGRGEETQYFGPGTRLLVL.

The J gene is TRBJ1-2, the V gene TRBV24-1, with TRBD1 identical over 7 bases. CDR3 length: 15 residues. Unmatched junction bases numbered 5, after V lost 3 bases and J lost 2 bases. CDR1 is KGHDR and CDR2 is SFDVKD in the germline V gene. The DNA of the CDR3 is TGTGCCACCAGTGATGGATACAGGGGAAACTATGGCTACACCTTC. Translation: CATSDGYRGNYGYTF.

A note on this clone: The final CDR3 position lacks the conserved phenylalanine or tryptophan, pointing to a likely read error. The DNA is omitted, as the CDR3 cannot be located on it reliably, and the CDR3 follows TCRdb's listing. V and J are TRBV6-5 and TRBJ2-7; the table's TRBD2 call for D was not verified on the DNA. The CDR3 is 11 residues long, counting both termini. Per the germline V gene, CDR1 is MNHEY and CDR2 is SVGAGI. The CDR3 loop is CASRDGGSHRI.

This chain uses TRBV19 with TRBJ1-5; TRBD1 matches at 9 bases. The CDR3 sequence is 16 residues long. V shed 9 bases, J shed 1 base, and the junction held 10 bases outside the gene matches. CDR1 and CDR2 (germline): LNHDA, SQIVND (reference sequence). CDR3 DNA sequence: TGTGCCAGCGCAGGACAGGGGCGAATGAGCAATCAGCCCCAGCATTTT. Translated: CASAGQGRMSNQPQHF. Looking up the rest from reference TRBV19 and TRBJ1-5 gives the full variable domain: DGGITQSPKYLFRKEGQNVTLSCEQNLNHDAMYWYRQDPGQGLRLIYYSQIVNDFQKGDIAEGYSVSREKKESFPLTVTSAQKNPTAFYLCASAGQGRMSNQPQHFGDGTRLSIL.

This rearrangement joins TRBV24-1 to TRBJ2-3; 7 bases line up with TRBD2. This CDR3 has 16 residues. With 0 bases clipped from V and 5 bases from J, the junction kept 7 bases outside the gene matches. The germline CDR1 and CDR2 sequences are KGHDR and SFDVKD. The CDR3 region has the DNA TGTGCCACCAGTGATTTGATCGGCGGGAGAGAAGATACGCAGTATTTT. Its translation: CATSDLIGGREDTQYF.

This clone was counted only a few times. The chain couples TRBV19 to TRBJ1-4, with D hard to call. The germline V gene has CDR1 LNHDA and CDR2 SQIVND (reference sequence). The CDR3 spans 14 residues. V gave up 5 bases and J gave up 3 bases, with 10 bases separating them. CDR3 region: CASSARRSNEKLFF. As DNA, the CDR3 is TGTGCCAGTAGTGCTCGGCGGTCTAATGAAAAACTGTTTTTT.

This sequence joins TRBV6-2 or TRBV6-3 and TRBJ1-2; D is undetermined. Germline lookup yields CDR1 MNHEY and CDR2 SVGEGT. Trimming took off 2 bases at V and 4 bases at J, with 20 bases between the two ends. CDR3 length: 17 amino acids. CDR3 sequence: CASSYPLGDLRFYGYTF. Written as DNA, the CDR3 is TGTGCCAGCAGTTACCCTCTCGGAGACCTAAGGTTCTATGGCTACACCTTC.

This clone was counted between two and nine times. The V and J genes are TRBV28 and TRBJ1-2; D remains ambiguous. Germline CDR1 MDHEN, CDR2 SYDVKM. V lost 7 bases and J 3 bases, leaving 9 bases between the germline ends. The CDR3 runs 12 residues. The CDR3 region has the DNA TGTGCCAGCAATTTGCAGGACTATGGCTACACCTTC. Translated: CASNLQDYGYTF.

V usage is TRBV5-1 and J usage is TRBJ1-4; D is ambiguous. With 3 bases removed from V and 14 bases from J, the gap between germline ends came to 8 bases. Per the germline V gene, CDR1 is SGHRS and CDR2 is YFSETQ. This CDR3 has 10 amino acids. The CDR3 region is CASSSVHLFF. The CDR3 DNA follows: TGCGCCAGCAGCTCGGTCCACCTGTTTTTT.

The rearrangement links TRBV25-1 to TRBJ2-7, with D possibly matching TRBD1 (6 bases). The length of the CDR3 is 14 residues. Trimming took off 5 bases at V and 2 bases at J, with 13 bases between the two ends. Germline lookup yields CDR1 MGHDK and CDR2 SYGVNS. CDR3 coding DNA: TGTGCCAGCAGTTTAACGACAGGAGCCTACGAGCAGTACTTC. Translation gives CASSLTTGAYEQYF.

This sequence joins TRBV29-1 and TRBJ2-2; 8 bases match TRBD1. In germline, CDR1 is SQVTM, CDR2 ANQGSEA. This CDR3 contains 14 residues. Unmatched junction bases numbered 5, after V lost 5 bases and J lost 3 bases. The CDR3, as DNA: TGCAGCGTTTCCGACAGGGGAGACACCGGGGAGCTGTTTTTT. Protein: CSVSDRGDTGELFF.

V is TRBV6-2 or TRBV6-3 and J is TRBJ2-7, with 7 nucleotides matching TRBD1. V lost 0 bases and J lost 0; bases outside the gene matches: 11. The length of the CDR3 is 18 residues. The germline CDR1 and CDR2 sequences are MNHEY and SVGEGT. The CDR3 sequence is CASSYSVGGTVFSYEQYF. The CDR3 coding sequence is TGTGCCAGCAGTTACTCCGTGGGTGGGACAGTCTTCTCCTACGAGCAGTACTTC.

The chain couples TRBV7-2 to TRBJ2-2, with 9 bases matching TRBD1. Looked up from germline, CDR1 is SGHTA and CDR2 is FQGNSA. V dropped 5 bases and J dropped 4; count of bases not matched to a gene: 8. This CDR3 region has 16 residues. Here the CDR3 DNA reads TGTGCCAGCAGCCCGTACCCGACAGGGGGCACCGGGGAGCTGTTTTTT. Protein product: CASSPYPTGGTGELFF.

The CDR3 DNA reads as TGTGCCAGCAGTTTAAACCAGGGGAGCGGCAATCAGCCCCAGCATTTT. Amino acids: CASSLNQGSGNQPQHF. The J gene is TRBJ1-5, the V gene TRBV6-5; tentative D call: TRBD1 (6 bases). V was clipped by 4 bases and J by 2 bases, with 15 bases between them. Germline lookup yields CDR1 MNHEY and CDR2 SVGAGI. The CDR3 has 16 amino acids.

On this clone: The sample has other DNA sequences that encode this CDR3 too. This chain uses TRBV7-9 with TRBJ1-1; D not certain. There are 13 residues in the CDR3. Trimming left V 1 base short and J 4 bases short, with 7 bases between. Germline-derived CDR1 and CDR2 are SEHNR and FQNEAQ (reference sequence). The CDR3 DNA follows: TGTGCCAGCAGCTTAGGTGGCGGCACTGAAGCTTTCTTT. Protein product: CASSLGGGTEAFF.

The genes are TRBV27 and TRBJ2-2; perhaps TRBD2 as D (5 bases). The CDR3 contains 13 residues. Trimming left V 5 bases short and J 7 bases short, with 11 bases between. Germline CDR1 reads MNHEY; CDR2 reads SMNVEV (reference sequence). CDR3 amino acids: CASSRPGNGELFF. CDR3 coding DNA: TGTGCCAGCAGTCGCCCGGGAAACGGGGAGCTGTTTTTT.

This chain uses TRBV30 with TRBJ2-7; TRBD2 matches 13 bases. From germline, CDR1 is GTSNPN and CDR2 SVGIG (reference sequence). V lost 2 bases and J lost 4; bases outside the gene matches: 8. The CDR3 is 16 amino acids. The CDR3 sequence is CAWSPPGLAGDYEQYF. For the CDR3, the DNA is TGTGCCTGGAGTCCTCCAGGACTAGCGGGAGATTACGAGCAGTACTTC.

This clone was recorded a few times. The rearrangement links TRBV28 to TRBJ1-1, with D possibly matching TRBD1 (6 bases). The germline CDR1 and CDR2 sequences are MDHEN and SYDVKM. The CDR3 consists of 16 residues. Between the trimmed V and J ends, which lost 10 bases and 0 bases, there was a span of 21 bases. The CDR3 here is CATRGQQIDMNTEAFF. CDR3 sequence (DNA): TGTGCCACAAGAGGACAGCAAATAGACATGAACACTGAAGCTTTCTTT.

The rearrangement joins TRBV28 to TRBJ1-1; no clear D. Trimming took 7 bases from V and 2 from J, leaving 11 bases between them. CDR1 is MDHEN, CDR2 SYDVKM, per germline. This CDR3 region has 13 residues. CDR3 nucleotides: TGTGCCAGCATCCCGCCGGGTAACACTGAAGCTTTCTTT. This codes for CASIPPGNTEAFF.

V usage is TRBV5-1 and J usage is TRBJ1-2, with 9 bases matching TRBD1. The CDR3 length is 13 residues. Germline assignment: CDR1 SGHRS and CDR2 YFSETQ. The V segment lost 5 bases and the J segment 4 bases; nucleotides outside the gene matches: 3. The CDR3 here is CASSPGQGYGYTF. In DNA form, the CDR3 reads TGCGCCAGCAGTCCGGGACAGGGCTATGGCTACACCTTC.

The V call is TRBV5-1, the J call TRBJ1-5; the D gene is possibly TRBD1 (6 bases). CDR3 size: 14 residues. Germline V gene lookup returns CDR1 SGHRS and CDR2 YFSETQ. Trimming shortened V by 4 bases and J by 3 bases, and 11 bases separated the two germline ends. The CDR3: CASSPGQSNQPQHF. CDR3 sequence (DNA): TGCGCCAGCAGCCCCGGACAGTCCAATCAGCCCCAGCATTTT.

V gene TRBV14 combines with J gene TRBJ1-1; possible D gene TRBD1, 6 bases. V was cut by 4 bases and J by 0 bases, with 15 bases left in between. This CDR3 is built from 16 residues. Germline CDR1 is SGHDN and CDR2 is FVKESK. For the CDR3, the DNA is TGTGCCAGCAGCCTACTAAGGACAGTCATGAACACTGAAGCTTTCTTT. Amino acid sequence: CASSLLRTVMNTEAFF.

The chain carries TRBV27 and TRBJ2-1; 7 bases agree with TRBD2. This CDR3 is 14 amino acids long. V gave up 8 bases and J gave up 3 bases; unmatched junction bases: 7. In germline, CDR1 is MNHEY, CDR2 SMNVEV (reference sequence). CDR3 loop: CASSLSGIYNEQFF. CDR3 bases: TGTGCCAGCTCTTTAAGCGGGATCTACAATGAGCAGTTCTTC.

The sample holds one count of this clone. This sequence joins TRBV10-3 and TRBJ2-2, with 10 bases that match TRBD1. Per germline, CDR1 ENHRY and CDR2 SYGVKD. The V segment lost 7 bases and the J segment 5 bases; nucleotides outside the gene matches: 4. The CDR3 length is 14 residues. This CDR3 is CAIMGQGITGELFF. The CDR3 coding sequence is TGTGCCATCATGGGACAGGGGATTACCGGGGAGCTGTTTTTT.

The chain couples TRBV12-3 or TRBV12-4 to TRBJ2-1; unclear D gene. This CDR3 has 11 amino acids. V shed 4 bases and J shed 7 bases, with 5 bases lying between them. The CDR3 loop is CASSWANEQFF. DNA for the CDR3: TGTGCCAGCAGTTGGGCGAATGAGCAGTTCTTC.

The genes are TRBV30 and TRBJ1-5; D is unresolved. The germline V gene encodes CDR1 GTSNPN and CDR2 SVGIG (reference sequence). The V gene lost 0 bases and the J gene lost 6 bases, with 9 bases spanning the gap. This CDR3 is 13 amino acids long. In DNA, the CDR3 is TGTGCCTGGAGTGTCCCCCCAGGTCAGCCCCAGCATTTT. It specifies CAWSVPPGQPQHF.

This clone has just a few counts. Here the CDR3 reads CASSHRQGPTEAFF. The CDR3 DNA sequence: TGTGCCAGCAGTCACCGACAGGGGCCCACTGAAGCTTTCTTT. V usage is TRBV27 and J usage is TRBJ1-1; 8 bases line up with TRBD1. This CDR3 is 14 amino acids long. The germline V gene encodes CDR1 MNHEY and CDR2 SMNVEV (reference sequence). Trimming at V came to 5 bases and at J to 4 bases, leaving 6 bases not matched to a gene.

This clone was recorded only once. V is TRBV6-5 and J is TRBJ1-3; D gene uncertain. The CDR3 is made up of 14 amino acids. The ends were cut back, 8 bases at V and 4 bases at J, with 15 bases in the middle. The germline V gene encodes CDR1 MNHEY and CDR2 SVGAGI. The CDR3 is CASHPHSSGNTIYF. Written as DNA, the CDR3 is TGTGCCAGCCACCCCCACAGCTCGGGAAACACCATATATTTT.

The V call is TRBV9, the J call TRBJ2-1; D ambiguous. The CDR3 totals 13 residues. With 4 bases removed from V and 5 bases from J, the gap between germline ends came to 10 bases. Germline values: CDR1 SGDLS, CDR2 YYNGEE. The CDR3 DNA reads as TGTGCCAGCAGCCTACGAGGCGACAATGAGCAGTTCTTC. Translating it yields CASSLRGDNEQFF.